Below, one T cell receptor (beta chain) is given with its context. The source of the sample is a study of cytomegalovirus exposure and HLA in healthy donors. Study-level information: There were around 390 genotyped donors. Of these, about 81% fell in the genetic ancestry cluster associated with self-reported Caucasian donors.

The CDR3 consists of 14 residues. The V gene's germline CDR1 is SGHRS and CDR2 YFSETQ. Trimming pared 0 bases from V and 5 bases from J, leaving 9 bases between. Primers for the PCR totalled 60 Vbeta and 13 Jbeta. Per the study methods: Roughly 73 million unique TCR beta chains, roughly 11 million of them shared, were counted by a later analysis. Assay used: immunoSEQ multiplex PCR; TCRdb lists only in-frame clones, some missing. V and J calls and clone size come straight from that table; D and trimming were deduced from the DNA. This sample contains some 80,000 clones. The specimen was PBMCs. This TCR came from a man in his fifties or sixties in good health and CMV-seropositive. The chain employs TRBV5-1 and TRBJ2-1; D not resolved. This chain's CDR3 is CASSLGWQDNEQFF. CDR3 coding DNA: TGCGCCAGCAGCTTGGGTTGGCAGGACAATGAGCAGTTCTTC. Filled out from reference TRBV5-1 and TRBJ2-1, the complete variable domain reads KAGVTQTPRYLIKTRGQQVTLSCSPISGHRSVSWYQQTPGQGLQFLFEYFSETQRNKGNFPGRFSGRQFSNSRSEMNVSTLELGDSALYLCASSLGWQDNEQFFGPGTRLTVL.